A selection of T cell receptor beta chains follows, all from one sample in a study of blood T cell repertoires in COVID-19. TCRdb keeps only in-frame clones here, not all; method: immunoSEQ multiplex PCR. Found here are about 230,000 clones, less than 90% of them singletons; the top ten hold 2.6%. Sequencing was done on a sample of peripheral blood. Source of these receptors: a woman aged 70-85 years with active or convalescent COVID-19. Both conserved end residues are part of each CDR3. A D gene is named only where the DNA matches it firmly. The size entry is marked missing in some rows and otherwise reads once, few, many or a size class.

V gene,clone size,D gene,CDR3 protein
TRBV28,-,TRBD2,CASSLGGRVYNEQFF
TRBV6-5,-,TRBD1,CASRSEGTGGGGYTF
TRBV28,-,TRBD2,CASSLAGTSRNEQFF
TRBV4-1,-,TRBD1,CASSQDTGGRISPLHF
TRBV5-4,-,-,CASSLAQTQETQYF
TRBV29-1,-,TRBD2,CSAPPGLAGSDTQYF
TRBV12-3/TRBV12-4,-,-,CASSLQGGRGYTF
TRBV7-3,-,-,CASSLAGELDGYTF
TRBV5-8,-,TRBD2,CARSGLAGDTGELFF
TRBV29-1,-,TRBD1,CSVDRDRGHFYGYTF
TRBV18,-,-,CASSPLTGTNTEAFF
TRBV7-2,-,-,CASSPMSGSGNTIYF
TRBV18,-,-,CASSPPSTISGNTIYF
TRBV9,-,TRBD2,CASSVVGAGGPRDEQFF
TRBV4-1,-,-,CASRPGLGTTYEQYF
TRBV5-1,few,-,CASSLVAGDETQYF
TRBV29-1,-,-,CSVEDYRVEAFF
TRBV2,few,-,CASRTTSTDTQYF
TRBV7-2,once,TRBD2,CASRPGLAGTDTQYF
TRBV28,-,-,CASSRTGDTQYF
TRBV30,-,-,CAWSQQGDTEAFF
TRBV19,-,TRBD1,CASNPPGRGQNEQYF
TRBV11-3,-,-,CASSFGQSDTQYF
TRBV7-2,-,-,CASSISASSYEQYF
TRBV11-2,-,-,CASSLGFGARPSSYEQYF
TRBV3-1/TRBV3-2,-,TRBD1,CASSPPGQGATEAFF
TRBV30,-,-,CAWSPRGEAFF
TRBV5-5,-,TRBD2,CASSRSGGRGSGANVLTF
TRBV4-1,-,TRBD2,CASSQGYRLAGNTGELFF
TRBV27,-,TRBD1,CASSFVTGGGDGYTF
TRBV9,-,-,CASSVNRGETQYF
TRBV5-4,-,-,CASSPGGVSGNTEAFF
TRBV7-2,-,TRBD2,CASRNGGAKGTQYF
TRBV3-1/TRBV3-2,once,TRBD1,CASSRTGRGEAFF
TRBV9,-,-,CASSVEGGEQYF
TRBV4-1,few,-,CASSLRATDTQYF
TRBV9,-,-,CACGRSYNEQFF
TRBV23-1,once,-,CAVLDGKPGNTIYF
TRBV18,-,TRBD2,CASSPTGAGHYNEQFF
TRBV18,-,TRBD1,CASSYDRDRSYEQYF
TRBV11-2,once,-,CASSVREGRGDTEAFF
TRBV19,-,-,CASSTGGSGYNEQFF